The entry below gives a single TCR beta chain sequence along with its context. This clone's antigen is unknown. Base qualities are missing; no much larger clone stands one base away. V has 6 bases trimmed and J has 9 bases trimmed; junction bases matching no gene number 15. Its CDR3 holds 16 amino acids, cysteine through phenylalanine. Kept here is only the CDR3 DNA, which spans 48 bases and is read in frame from base 1. The germline V gene gives CDR1 as SNHLY and CDR2 as FYNNEI. Library construction relied on RT-PCR. Reads for this sample came from an Illumina HiSeq 2500. The public reads were quality trimmed at Q25 with fastp and then assembled into clones with MiXCR by TCRdb, keeping productive beta chains. All rows with the same CDR3 protein become a single entry with the most common DNA and genes. The sample profile shows under 20,000 distinct CDR3 sequences; roughly 78% of them were found once. The ten top clones hold about 2.7% of the sample.

This specimen comes from a study of yellow fever vaccine responses in identical twins (dated by TCRdb to the late 2010s). Study-level background: Focusing on identical twins, the study followed the T cell clones that responded to the vaccine, and did so with precision. The research as a whole found: According to the authors, in identical twins the way T cells responded to vaccination appeared partly convergent and partly personalized.

Recombination linked TRBV2 to TRBJ2-1, and TRBD2 aligns with 9 junction nucleotides. The clonotype originates from a woman between 18 and 29 years old who received the yellow fever vaccine. Donor details come from another sample of the same person, matched by shared clones. The material was T cells from blood (PBMCs), unsorted or a sorted subset (not recorded which), obtained before or after yellow fever vaccination (not recorded which). The CDR3 amino acid sequence is: CASSLRSGSSGGEQFF. The nucleotides read TGTGCCAGCAGCCTCCGTAGCGGGAGTTCCGGGGGTGAGCAGTTCTTC.